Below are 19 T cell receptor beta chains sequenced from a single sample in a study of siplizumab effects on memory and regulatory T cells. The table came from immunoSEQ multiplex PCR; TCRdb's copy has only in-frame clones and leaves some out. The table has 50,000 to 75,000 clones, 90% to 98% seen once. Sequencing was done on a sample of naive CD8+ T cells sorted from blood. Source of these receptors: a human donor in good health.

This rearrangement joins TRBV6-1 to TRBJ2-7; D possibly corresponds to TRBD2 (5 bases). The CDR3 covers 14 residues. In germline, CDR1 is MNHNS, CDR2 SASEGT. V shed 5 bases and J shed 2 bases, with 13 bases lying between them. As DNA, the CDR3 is TGTGCCAGCAGTACTGTCGGACTTACCTACGAGCAGTACTTC. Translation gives CASSTVGLTYEQYF.

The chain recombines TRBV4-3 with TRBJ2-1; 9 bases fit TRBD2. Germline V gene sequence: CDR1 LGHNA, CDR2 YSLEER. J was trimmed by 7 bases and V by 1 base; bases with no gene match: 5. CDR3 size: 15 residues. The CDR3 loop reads CASSQVRGGGNEQFF. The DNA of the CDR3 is TGCGCCAGCAGCCAAGTGCGGGGGGGCGGGAATGAGCAGTTCTTC.

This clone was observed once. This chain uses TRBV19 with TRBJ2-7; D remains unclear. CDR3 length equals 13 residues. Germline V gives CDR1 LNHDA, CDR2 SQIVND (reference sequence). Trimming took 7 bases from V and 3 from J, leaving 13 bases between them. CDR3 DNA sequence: TGTGCCAGTACCAAGGCCCCCGGCTACGAGCAGTACTTC. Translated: CASTKAPGYEQYF.

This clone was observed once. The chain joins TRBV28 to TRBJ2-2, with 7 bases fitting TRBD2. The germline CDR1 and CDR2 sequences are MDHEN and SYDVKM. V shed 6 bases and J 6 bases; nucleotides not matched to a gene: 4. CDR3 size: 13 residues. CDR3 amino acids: CASRATSAGELFF. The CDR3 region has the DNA TGTGCCAGCAGGGCAACTAGCGCCGGGGAGCTGTTTTTT.

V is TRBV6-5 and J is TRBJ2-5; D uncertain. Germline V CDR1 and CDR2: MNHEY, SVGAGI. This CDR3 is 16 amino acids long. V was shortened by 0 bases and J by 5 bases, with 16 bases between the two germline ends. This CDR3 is CASSYSDGLPWETQYF. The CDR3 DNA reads TGTGCCAGCAGTTACTCGGACGGCCTCCCGTGGGAGACCCAGTACTTC.

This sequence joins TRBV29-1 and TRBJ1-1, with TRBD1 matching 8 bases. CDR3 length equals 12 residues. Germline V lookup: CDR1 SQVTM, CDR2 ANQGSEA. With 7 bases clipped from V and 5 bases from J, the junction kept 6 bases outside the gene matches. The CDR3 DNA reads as TGCAGCGCACTAACAGGGGGAACTGAAGCTTTCTTT. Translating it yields CSALTGGTEAFF.

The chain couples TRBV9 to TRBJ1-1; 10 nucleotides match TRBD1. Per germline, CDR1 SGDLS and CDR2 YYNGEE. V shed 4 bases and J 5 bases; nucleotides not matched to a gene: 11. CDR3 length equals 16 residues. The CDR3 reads CASSPGTGVLGTEAFF. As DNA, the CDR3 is TGTGCCAGCAGCCCTGGGACAGGGGTCTTGGGGACTGAAGCTTTCTTT. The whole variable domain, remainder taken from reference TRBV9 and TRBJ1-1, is DSGVTQTPKHLITATGQRVTLRCSPRSGDLSVYWYQQSLDQGLQFLIQYYNGEERAKGNILERFSAQQFPDLHSELNLSSLELGDSALYFCASSPGTGVLGTEAFFGQGTRLTVV.

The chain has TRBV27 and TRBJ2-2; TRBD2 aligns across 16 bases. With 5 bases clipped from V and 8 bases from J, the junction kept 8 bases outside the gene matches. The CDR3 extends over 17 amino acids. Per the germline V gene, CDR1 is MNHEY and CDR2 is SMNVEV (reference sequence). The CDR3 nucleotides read TGTGCCAGCAGTCCAATCGGGACTAGCGGGGGGGCGGGGGAGCTGTTTTTT. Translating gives CASSPIGTSGGAGELFF.

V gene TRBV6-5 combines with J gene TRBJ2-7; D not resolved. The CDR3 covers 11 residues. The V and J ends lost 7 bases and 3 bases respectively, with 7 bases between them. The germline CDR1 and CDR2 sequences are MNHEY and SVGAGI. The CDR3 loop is CASTDLYEQYF. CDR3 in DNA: TGTGCCAGCACCGACCTCTACGAGCAGTACTTC.

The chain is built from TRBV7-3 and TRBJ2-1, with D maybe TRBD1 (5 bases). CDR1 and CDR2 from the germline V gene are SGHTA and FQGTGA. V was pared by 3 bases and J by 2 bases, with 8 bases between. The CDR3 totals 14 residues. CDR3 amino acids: CASSFGQTYNEQFF. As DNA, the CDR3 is TGTGCCAGCAGCTTCGGACAAACCTACAATGAGCAGTTCTTC.

Here the CDR3 reads CASSEIRGDSPLHF. The CDR3 coding sequence is TGTGCCAGCAGTGAAATCAGGGGAGACTCACCCCTCCACTTT. This chain links TRBV6-4 with TRBJ1-6; D is possibly TRBD1 (6 bases). The CDR3 is made up of 14 amino acids. V lost 3 bases and J 10 bases, leaving 13 bases between the germline ends. Germline CDR1 is MRHNA and CDR2 is SNTAGT.

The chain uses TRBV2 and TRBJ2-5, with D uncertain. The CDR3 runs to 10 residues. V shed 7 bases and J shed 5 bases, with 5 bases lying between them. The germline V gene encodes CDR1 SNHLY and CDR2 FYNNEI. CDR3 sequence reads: CASKGETQYF. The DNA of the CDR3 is TGTGCCAGCAAAGGCGAGACCCAGTACTTC.

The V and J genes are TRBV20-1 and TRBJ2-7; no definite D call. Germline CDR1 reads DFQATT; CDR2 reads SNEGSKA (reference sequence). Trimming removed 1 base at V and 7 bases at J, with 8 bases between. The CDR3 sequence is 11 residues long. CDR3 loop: CSARAAGEQYF. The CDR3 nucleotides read TGCAGTGCTAGAGCGGCCGGTGAGCAGTACTTC.

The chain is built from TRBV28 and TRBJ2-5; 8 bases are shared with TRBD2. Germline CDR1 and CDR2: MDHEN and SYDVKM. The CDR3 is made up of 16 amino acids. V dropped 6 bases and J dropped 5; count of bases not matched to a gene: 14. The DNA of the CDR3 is TGTGCCAGCAGCCGGGGGGGACCCTCCGTATTGGAGACCCAGTACTTC. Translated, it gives CASSRGGPSVLETQYF.

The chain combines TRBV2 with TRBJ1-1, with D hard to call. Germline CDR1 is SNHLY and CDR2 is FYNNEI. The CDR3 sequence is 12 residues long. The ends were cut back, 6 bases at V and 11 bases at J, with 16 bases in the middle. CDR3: CASSPGLPWAFF. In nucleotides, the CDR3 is TGTGCCAGCAGCCCCGGACTCCCTTGGGCTTTCTTT. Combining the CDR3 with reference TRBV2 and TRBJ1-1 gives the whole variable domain EPEVTQTPSHQVTQMGQEVILRCVPISNHLYFYWYRQILGQKVEFLVSFYNNEISEKSEIFDDQFSVERPDGSNFTLKIRSTKLEDSAMYFCASSPGLPWAFFGQGTRLTVV.

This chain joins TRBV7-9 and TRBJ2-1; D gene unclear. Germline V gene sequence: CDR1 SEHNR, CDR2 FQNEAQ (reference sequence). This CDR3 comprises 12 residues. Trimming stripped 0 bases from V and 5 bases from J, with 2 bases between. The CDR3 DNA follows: TGTGCCAGCAGCTTAGCAGACAATGAGCAGTTCTTC. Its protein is CASSLADNEQFF.

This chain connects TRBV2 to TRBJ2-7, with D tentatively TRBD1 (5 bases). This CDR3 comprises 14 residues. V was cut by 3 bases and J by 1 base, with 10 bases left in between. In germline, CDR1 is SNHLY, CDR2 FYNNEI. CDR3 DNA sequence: TGTGCCAGCAGTGAGATACAGGTTTCCTACGAGCAGTACTTC. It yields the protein CASSEIQVSYEQYF.

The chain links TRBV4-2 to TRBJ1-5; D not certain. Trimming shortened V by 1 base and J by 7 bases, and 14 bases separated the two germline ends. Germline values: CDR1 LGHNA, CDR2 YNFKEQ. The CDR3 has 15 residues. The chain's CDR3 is CASSQGEGPSQPQHF. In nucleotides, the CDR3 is TGTGCCAGCAGCCAAGGGGAAGGCCCCTCGCAGCCCCAGCATTTT.

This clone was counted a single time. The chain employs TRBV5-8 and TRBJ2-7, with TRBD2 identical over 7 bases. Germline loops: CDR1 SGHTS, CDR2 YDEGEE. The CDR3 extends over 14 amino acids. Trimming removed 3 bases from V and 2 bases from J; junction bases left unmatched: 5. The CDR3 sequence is CASSSGGPTYEQYF. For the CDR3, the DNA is TGTGCCAGCAGCTCGGGGGGACCTACCTACGAGCAGTACTTC.